A single sample gave rise to the 2 T cell receptor beta chains below, sequenced in a study of T cell changes during pregnancy in multiple sclerosis. Sequencing was performed with immunoSEQ multiplex PCR; in TCRdb, only in-frame clones are kept and a portion is missing. The table records 85,000 to 100,000 clones, 85% to 95% of them present only once. The sample was peripheral blood, taken in the first trimester of pregnancy. The receptors originated from a female donor with multiple sclerosis, enrolled in a pregnancy study.

The rearrangement uses TRBV13 and TRBJ2-3, with 9 bases lining up with TRBD2. The trim removed 5 bases at V and 1 base at J, leaving 10 bases unmatched. CDR1 is PRHDT and CDR2 is FYEKMQ in the germline V gene (reference sequence). The CDR3 loop spans 17 amino acids. CDR3 protein: CASSQGRGLARTDTQYF. DNA for the CDR3: TGTGCCAGCAGCCAAGGGCGGGGACTAGCCCGCACAGATACGCAGTATTTT.

The J gene is TRBJ2-1, the V gene TRBV30; the match to TRBD2 covers 9 bases. Trimming cost V 2 bases and J 5 bases; bases outside gene matches: 4. The germline V gene has CDR1 GTSNPN and CDR2 SVGIG (reference sequence). This CDR3 spans 14 amino acids. The DNA of the CDR3 is TGTGCCTGGAGTATGGTAGCGGGGGACAATGAGCAGTTCTTC. It translates to CAWSMVAGDNEQFF.